These 19 T cell receptor beta chains share one sample of origin, sequenced in a study of chemoradiotherapy in HPV16-positive cancers. The table came from immunoSEQ multiplex PCR; TCRdb's copy has only in-frame clones and leaves some out. The sample includes around 5,000 clones, 60% to 85% seen only once; the top ten take around two fifths. Sampling was conducted from a patient who underwent chemoradiotherapy. These receptors all come from a human donor with HPV-associated anogenital cancer.

The chain employs TRBV19 and TRBJ2-2; D may be TRBD2 (6 bases). Germline values: CDR1 LNHDA, CDR2 SQIVND (reference sequence). CDR3 length: 17 residues. V shed 5 bases and J shed 2 bases, with 18 bases lying between them. CDR3 DNA: TGTGCCAGTAGTGTTTGGGACTTAGCTCCCAACACCGGGGAGCTGTTTTTT. Translating it yields CASSVWDLAPNTGELFF. Full variable domain (remainder filled in from reference TRBV19 and TRBJ2-2): DGGITQSPKYLFRKEGQNVTLSCEQNLNHDAMYWYRQDPGQGLRLIYYSQIVNDFQKGDIAEGYSVSREKKESFPLTVTSAQKNPTAFYLCASSVWDLAPNTGELFFGEGSRLTVL.

The chain recombines TRBV5-1 with TRBJ2-2; D gene ambiguous. This CDR3 comprises 16 residues. The V gene lost 3 bases and the J gene lost 4 bases, with 16 bases spanning the gap. Germline CDR1 is SGHRS and CDR2 is YFSETQ. CDR3 DNA sequence: TGCGCCAGCAGCTCTGCCACCCACGTAGGCACCGGGGAGCTGTTTTTT. It yields the protein CASSSATHVGTGELFF.

V and J are TRBV11-1 and TRBJ2-3; D gene uncertain. The CDR3 runs 13 residues. Trimming cost V 4 bases and J 0 bases, with 5 bases left between them. Germline V gene sequence: CDR1 SGHAT, CDR2 FQDESV (reference sequence). DNA for the CDR3: TGTGCCAGCAGCTCGGACAGCACAGATACGCAGTATTTT. Encoded protein: CASSSDSTDTQYF.

This clone appeared once. The V gene is TRBV9, the J gene TRBJ1-1, with D uncertain. The CDR3 has 15 amino acids. Germline loops: CDR1 SGDLS, CDR2 YYNGEE. V lost 4 bases to trimming and J lost 2 bases, with 15 bases between them. CDR3 sequence: CASSTSGSANTEAFF. Written as DNA, the CDR3 is TGTGCCAGCAGCACTAGCGGGTCAGCAAACACTGAAGCTTTCTTT.

The chain is built from TRBV29-1 and TRBJ1-1; 9 bases agree with TRBD1. The CDR3 contains 16 residues. V shed 7 bases and J 3 bases; nucleotides not matched to a gene: 15. Per the germline V gene, CDR1 is SQVTM and CDR2 is ANQGSEA. CDR3 loop: CSGWARTGARDTEAFF. The CDR3 DNA reads as TGCAGCGGTTGGGCGCGGACAGGGGCGAGGGACACTGAAGCTTTCTTT. The entire variable domain, with the rest obtained from reference TRBV29-1 and TRBJ1-1, is as follows: SAVISQKPSRDICQRGTSLTIQCQVDSQVTMMFWYRQQPGQSLTLIATANQGSEATYESGFVIDKFPISRPNLTFSTLTVSNMSPEDSSIYLCSGWARTGARDTEAFFGQGTRLTVV.

The chain links TRBV27 to TRBJ1-4; possibly TRBD1 for D (5 bases). Trimming took 6 bases from V and 0 from J, leaving 17 bases between them. The CDR3 covers 17 residues. Germline CDR1 and CDR2: MNHEY and SMNVEV (reference sequence). The DNA of the CDR3 is TGTGCCAGCAGGGCAGGGTGGTTTTCGGCAACTAATGAAAAACTGTTTTTT. It specifies CASRAGWFSATNEKLFF.

The rearrangement uses TRBV28 and TRBJ1-1; D is ambiguous. Per the germline V gene, CDR1 is MDHEN and CDR2 is SYDVKM. V lost 2 bases and J lost 0, with 1 base in between. CDR3 length: 12 amino acids. The CDR3 region has the DNA TGTGCCAGCAGTTTAATGAACACTGAAGCTTTCTTT. Translating it yields CASSLMNTEAFF.

This clone has just a few counts. The chain is built from TRBV29-1 and TRBJ1-2, with 9 bases aligning to TRBD1. Trimming took 7 bases from V and 8 from J; bases not matched to a gene: 11. The germline V gene encodes CDR1 SQVTM and CDR2 ANQGSEA. The length of the CDR3 is 13 residues. The CDR3 spells CSATPRQGGGYTF. In DNA, the CDR3 is TGCAGCGCCACCCCCAGACAGGGGGGGGGCTACACCTTC.

The rearrangement links TRBV11-3 to TRBJ2-5, with D maybe TRBD2 (5 bases). CDR3 length: 13 residues. CDR1 is SGHNT, CDR2 YENEEA, per germline. Trimming shortened V by 3 bases and J by 2 bases, and 7 bases separated the two germline ends. In DNA form, the CDR3 reads TGTGCCAGCAGCTTCCGCGGGCAAGAGACCCAGTACTTC. Protein: CASSFRGQETQYF.

The V gene is TRBV7-2, the J gene TRBJ2-3, with 8 bases aligning to TRBD2. Germline CDR1 reads SGHTA; CDR2 reads FQGNSA. The CDR3 loop spans 15 amino acids. The V segment lost 3 bases and the J segment 6 bases; nucleotides outside the gene matches: 8. The CDR3, as DNA: TGTGCCAGCAGCTTTAGCGGACTAGCCCACGATACGCAGTATTTT. It is translated as CASSFSGLAHDTQYF. The full variable domain, its missing parts supplied by reference TRBV7-2 and TRBJ2-3, is GAGVSQSPSNKVTEKGKDVELRCDPISGHTALYWYRQSLGQGLEFLIYFQGNSAPDKSGLPSDRFSAERTGGSVSTLTIQRTQQEDSAVYLCASSFSGLAHDTQYFGPGTRLTVL.

This clone has more than one count but fewer than ten. V gene TRBV4-2 combines with J gene TRBJ1-6, with 7 bases identical to TRBD1. This CDR3 is 16 amino acids long. V shed 0 bases and J 5 bases; nucleotides not matched to a gene: 4. In germline, CDR1 is LGHNA, CDR2 YNFKEQ. CDR3 sequence (DNA): TGTGCCAGCAGCCAAGATCTCGGACAGGATAATTCACCCCTCCACTTT. Its translation is CASSQDLGQDNSPLHF.

The chain employs TRBV14 and TRBJ2-1, with D possibly TRBD2 on 5 matching bases. Looked up from germline, CDR1 is SGHDN and CDR2 is FVKESK. V was pared by 0 bases and J by 8 bases, with 17 bases between. There are 16 residues in the CDR3. CDR3 bases: TGTGCCAGCAGCCAAGATCACGGGATGCTCATCTATGAGCAGTTCTTC. Translated: CASSQDHGMLIYEQFF. Full variable domain (remainder filled in from reference TRBV14 and TRBJ2-1): EAGVTQFPSHSVIEKGQTVTLRCDPISGHDNLYWYRRVMGKEIKFLLHFVKESKQDESGMPNNRFLAERTGGTYSTLKVQPAELEDSGVYFCASSQDHGMLIYEQFFGPGTRLTVL.

The rearrangement links TRBV10-3 to TRBJ2-7, with D possibly matching TRBD2 (6 bases). V was trimmed by 5 bases and J by 2 bases, leaving 16 bases between them. The germline V gene encodes CDR1 ENHRY and CDR2 SYGVKD. This CDR3 has 15 residues. The CDR3 DNA follows: TGTGCCATCAGTACGGGCTCAGGGAGGACCTACGAGCAGTACTTC. Its protein is CAISTGSGRTYEQYF.

The V gene is TRBV11-2, the J gene TRBJ2-3; TRBD1 is a possible D gene (5 bases). V was pared by 2 bases and J by 2 bases, with 17 bases between. The germline gives CDR1 SGHAT, CDR2 FQNNGV. There are 17 residues in the CDR3. CDR3 in DNA: TGTGCCAGCAGCTTAAGGGGTGGGTTTAGGGACACAGATACGCAGTATTTT. It codes for CASSLRGGFRDTDTQYF.

The chain is built from TRBV30 and TRBJ2-7; 12 bases line up with TRBD2. CDR3 size: 12 residues. The germline CDR1 and CDR2 sequences are GTSNPN and SVGIG (reference sequence). The CDR3 DNA reads TGTGCTTCTAGCGGGGGGGCCTACGAGCAGTACTTC. Translating it yields CASSGGAYEQYF.

The chain couples TRBV5-6 to TRBJ1-4; TRBD1 is a possible D gene (6 bases). CDR3 length equals 15 residues. Between the trimmed V and J ends, which lost 4 bases and 8 bases, there was a span of 18 bases. Germline loops: CDR1 SGHDT, CDR2 YYEEEE. The CDR3 DNA is TGTGCCAGCAGCCACGGAACAGGGAGTGGGGAAAAACTGTTTTTT. Translation gives CASSHGTGSGEKLFF.

This clone was picked up a small number of times. The chain carries TRBV27 and TRBJ1-3; the D is unclear. V gave up 5 bases and J gave up 0 bases, with 8 bases separating them. Germline values: CDR1 MNHEY, CDR2 SMNVEV (reference sequence). The CDR3 has 14 amino acids. The CDR3 DNA is TGTGCCAGCAGTCCATTTAACTCTGGAAACACCATATATTTT. Its protein is CASSPFNSGNTIYF.

V is TRBV4-1 and J is TRBJ2-2; possibly TRBD2 for D (6 bases). The CDR3 has 17 residues. With 1 base removed from V and 5 bases from J, the gap between germline ends came to 17 bases. The germline V gene has CDR1 MGHRA and CDR2 YSYEKL. CDR3 residues: CASSQGPAGFGTGELFF. The CDR3 DNA is TGCGCCAGCAGCCAAGGCCCGGCGGGATTTGGGACCGGGGAGCTGTTTTTT.

The rearrangement joins TRBV7-9 to TRBJ2-2, with TRBD2 matching over 11 bases. J was trimmed by 1 base and V by 6 bases; bases with no gene match: 7. Germline CDR1 SEHNR, CDR2 FQNEAQ (reference sequence). This CDR3 contains 17 residues. In DNA form, the CDR3 reads TGTGCCAGCAGGGAGGGACTAGCGGAGAAGAACACCGGGGAGCTGTTTTTT. It specifies CASREGLAEKNTGELFF.